This T cell receptor (beta chain) is drawn from a study of pediatric ulcerative colitis. Whole-study context: Most patients had pancolitis, and two had left-sided colitis. Notes on the study in general: Blood-rectal clonal overlap within each person was significantly higher in ulcerative colitis patients than controls.

As to this clone: The target antigen is unknown.

During colonoscopy, one to two rectal pinch biopsies were collected. Before the diagnostic colonoscopy, ulcerative colitis patients were free of immunosuppressive medication. Samples were sequenced at Survey level, maximum 500,000 reads. The protocol was immunoSEQ multiplex PCR, while the TCRdb copy is restricted to in-frame clones and leaves out a portion. The sample holds tens of thousands of clones, roughly 71% seen once. The CDR3 extends over 13 amino acids. The germline V gene encodes CDR1 SGHDN and CDR2 FVKESK. V dropped 6 bases and J dropped 2 bases, with 7 bases sitting between them. V is TRBV14 and J is TRBJ2-2; the D is unclear. This TCR was recovered from a boy younger than 18 with severe ulcerative colitis. The sample was gut tissue. The CDR3 reads CASRNRNTGELFF. In nucleotides, the CDR3 is TGTGCCAGCAGGAACCGAAACACCGGGGAGCTGTTTTTT.